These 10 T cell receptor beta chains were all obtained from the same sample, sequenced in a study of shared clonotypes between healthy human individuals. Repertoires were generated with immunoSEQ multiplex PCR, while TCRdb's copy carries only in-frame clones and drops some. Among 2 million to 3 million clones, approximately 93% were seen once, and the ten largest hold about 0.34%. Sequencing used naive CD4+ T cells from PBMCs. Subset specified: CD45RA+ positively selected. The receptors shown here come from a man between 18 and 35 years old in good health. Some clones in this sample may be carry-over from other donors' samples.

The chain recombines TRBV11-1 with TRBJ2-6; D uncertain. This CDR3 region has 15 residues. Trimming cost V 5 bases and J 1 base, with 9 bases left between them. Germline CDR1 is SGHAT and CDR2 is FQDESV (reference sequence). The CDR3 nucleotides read TGTGCCAGCAGCCGCAAGGGATCTGGGGCCAACGTCCTGACTTTC. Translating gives CASSRKGSGANVLTF.

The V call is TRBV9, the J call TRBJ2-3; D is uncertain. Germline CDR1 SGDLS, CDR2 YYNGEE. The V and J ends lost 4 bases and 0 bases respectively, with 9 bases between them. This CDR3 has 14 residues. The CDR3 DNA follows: TGTGCCAGCAGCCCAGACCCTAGCACAGATACGCAGTATTTT. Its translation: CASSPDPSTDTQYF.

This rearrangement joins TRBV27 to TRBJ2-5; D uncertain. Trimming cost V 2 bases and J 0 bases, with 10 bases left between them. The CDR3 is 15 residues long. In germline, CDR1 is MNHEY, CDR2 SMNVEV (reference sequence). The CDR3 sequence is CASSLGFAYQETQYF. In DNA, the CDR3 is TGTGCCAGCAGTTTAGGATTCGCGTACCAAGAGACCCAGTACTTC.

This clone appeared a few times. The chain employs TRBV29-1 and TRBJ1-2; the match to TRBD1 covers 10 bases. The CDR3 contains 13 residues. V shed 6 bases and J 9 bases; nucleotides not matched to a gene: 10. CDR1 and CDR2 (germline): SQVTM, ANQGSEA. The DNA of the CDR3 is TGCAGCGTCCCCGGGACAGGGGCACTGCGCTACACCTTC. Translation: CSVPGTGALRYTF. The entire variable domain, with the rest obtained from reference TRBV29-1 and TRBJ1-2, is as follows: SAVISQKPSRDICQRGTSLTIQCQVDSQVTMMFWYRQQPGQSLTLIATANQGSEATYESGFVIDKFPISRPNLTFSTLTVSNMSPEDSSIYLCSVPGTGALRYTFGSGTRLTVV.

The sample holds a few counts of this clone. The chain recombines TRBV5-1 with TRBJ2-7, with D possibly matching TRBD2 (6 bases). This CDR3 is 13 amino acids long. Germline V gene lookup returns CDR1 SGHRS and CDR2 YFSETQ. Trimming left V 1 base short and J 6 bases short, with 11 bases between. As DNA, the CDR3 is TGCGCCAGCAGCTTGACTTCCGGGGGCGAGCAGTACTTC. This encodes CASSLTSGGEQYF. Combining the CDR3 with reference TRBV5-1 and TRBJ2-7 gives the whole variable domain KAGVTQTPRYLIKTRGQQVTLSCSPISGHRSVSWYQQTPGQGLQFLFEYFSETQRNKGNFPGRFSGRQFSNSRSEMNVSTLELGDSALYLCASSLTSGGEQYFGPGTRLTVT.

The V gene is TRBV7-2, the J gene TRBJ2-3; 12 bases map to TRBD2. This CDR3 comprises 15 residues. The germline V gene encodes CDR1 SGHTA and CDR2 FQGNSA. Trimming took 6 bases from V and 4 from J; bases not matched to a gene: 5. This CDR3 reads CASRRTSGRSDTQYF. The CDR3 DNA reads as TGTGCCAGCAGGCGCACTAGCGGGAGGTCAGATACGCAGTATTTT.

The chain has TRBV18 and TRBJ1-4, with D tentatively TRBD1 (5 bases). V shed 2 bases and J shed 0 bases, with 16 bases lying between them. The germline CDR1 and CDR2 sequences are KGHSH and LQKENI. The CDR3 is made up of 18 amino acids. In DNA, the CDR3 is TGTGCCAGCTCACCATCAAACAGGAGACAACCAACTAATGAAAAACTGTTTTTT. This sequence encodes CASSPSNRRQPTNEKLFF.

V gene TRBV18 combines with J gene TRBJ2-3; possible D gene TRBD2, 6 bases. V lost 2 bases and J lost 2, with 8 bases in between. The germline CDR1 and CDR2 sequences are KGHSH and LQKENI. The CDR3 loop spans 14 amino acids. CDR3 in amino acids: CASSPSGLTDTQYF. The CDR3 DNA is TGTGCCAGCTCACCAAGCGGGCTCACAGATACGCAGTATTTT.

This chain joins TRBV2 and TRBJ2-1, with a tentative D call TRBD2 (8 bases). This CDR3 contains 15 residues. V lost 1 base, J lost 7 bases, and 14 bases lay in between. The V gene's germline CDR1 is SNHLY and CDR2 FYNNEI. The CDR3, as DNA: TGTGCCAGCAGTGAAGAGGGGGCGGGAGGAAATGAGCAGTTCTTC. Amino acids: CASSEEGAGGNEQFF. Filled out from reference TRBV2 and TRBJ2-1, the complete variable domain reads EPEVTQTPSHQVTQMGQEVILRCVPISNHLYFYWYRQILGQKVEFLVSFYNNEISEKSEIFDDQFSVERPDGSNFTLKIRSTKLEDSAMYFCASSEEGAGGNEQFFGPGTRLTVL.

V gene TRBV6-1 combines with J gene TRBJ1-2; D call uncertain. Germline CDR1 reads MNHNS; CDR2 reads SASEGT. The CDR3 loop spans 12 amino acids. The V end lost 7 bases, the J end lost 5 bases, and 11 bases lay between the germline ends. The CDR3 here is CASTPGRYGYTF. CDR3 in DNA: TGTGCCAGCACTCCCGGCCGGTATGGCTACACCTTC.